This TCR beta chain is from a study of shared clonotypes between healthy human individuals. As for the study in general: CD4 naive and CD4 memory each took three plates per donor, while CD8 naive took two and CD8 memory one.

The naive CD8 population came from CD45RO-negative cells selected for CCR7, without terminally differentiated effector memory CD45RA+ cells. Healthy HIV-negative adults without recent acute infections or vaccinations served as donors. Sorted-subset replicate PCR reactions were performed with about 200 ng DNA, corresponding to about 30,000 T cell genomes. The authors' processing: In the immunoSEQ data, sequences were junction-only and lacked quality scores, so filtering differed. Clones were read by immunoSEQ multiplex PCR, and TCRdb kept only the in-frame ones, dropping some. V, J and clone size are those of that table, while D and trimming were read from the DNA. The table has 550,000 to 750,000 clones, over 95% seen once. This CDR3 has 16 residues. Germline V gene lookup returns CDR1 MGHRA and CDR2 YSYEKL. J lost 2 bases, V lost 1 base, and 5 bases had no gene match.

The receptor's source is a woman aged 25 to 39 in good health. Sequenced: naive CD8+ T cells sorted from blood. The chain has TRBV4-1 and TRBJ1-2, with TRBD1 identical over 9 bases. The CDR3 region is CASSQGLDRGNYGYTF. CDR3 nucleotides: TGCGCCAGCAGCCAAGGGCTAGACAGGGGGAACTATGGCTACACCTTC.